This entry lists 9 T cell receptor beta chains sequenced from one sample in a study of OX40 agonist ivuxolimab in advanced cancers. Data came from immunoSEQ multiplex PCR; TCRdb stores just in-frame clones and leaves some out. The sample lists tens of thousands of clones, about 90% occurring once. Sequencing used CD4+ or CD8+ T cells sorted from blood, obtained in a trial of the OX40 agonist ivuxolimab. The receptors were gathered from an adult with an advanced solid tumor such as melanoma, head and neck, liver or kidney cancer.

V usage is TRBV2 and J usage is TRBJ1-5, with D perhaps TRBD1 (5 bases). The CDR3 consists of 13 residues. Germline CDR1 SNHLY, CDR2 FYNNEI. Trimming took off 6 bases at V and 7 bases at J, with 13 bases between the two ends. The DNA for the CDR3 is TGTGCCAGCAGGCAGGGAATCGCACAGCCCCAGCATTTT. Encoded protein: CASRQGIAQPQHF.

The gene calls are TRBV6-1 and TRBJ2-1, with 12 bases that match TRBD2. The CDR3 runs to 15 residues. CDR1 and CDR2 from the germline V gene are MNHNS and SASEGT. V lost 4 bases to trimming and J lost 5 bases; unmatched junction nucleotides: 3. The CDR3 DNA follows: TGTGCCAGCAGTGGACTAGCGGGAGTACACAATGAGCAGTTCTTC. This translates into CASSGLAGVHNEQFF.

V gene TRBV6-1 combines with J gene TRBJ2-7, with 15 nucleotides matching TRBD2. The junction had 5 bases not matched to a gene; V was cut back by 4 bases and J by 4 bases. The CDR3 runs 16 residues. Germline CDR1 MNHNS, CDR2 SASEGT. CDR3: CASSGTGTSGRYEQYF. The CDR3 DNA is TGTGCCAGCAGTGGAACCGGGACTAGCGGGAGGTACGAGCAGTACTTC.

The V call is TRBV9, the J call TRBJ1-4; D remains unclear. CDR1 is SGDLS, CDR2 YYNGEE, per germline. This CDR3 is built from 14 residues. V gave up 0 bases and J gave up 2 bases, with 5 bases separating them. The CDR3 protein is CASSVDLTNEKLFF. The CDR3 nucleotides read TGTGCCAGCAGCGTAGATTTGACTAATGAAAAACTGTTTTTT.

The chain recombines TRBV6-5 with TRBJ1-4; tentative D call: TRBD1 (5 bases). The length of the CDR3 is 15 residues. V was trimmed by 5 bases and J by 6 bases, leaving 16 bases between them. The germline V gene encodes CDR1 MNHEY and CDR2 SVGAGI. The chain's CDR3 is CASSIGTEAHEKLFF. The DNA of the CDR3 is TGTGCCAGCAGTATCGGGACGGAGGCCCATGAAAAACTGTTTTTT.

The J gene is TRBJ2-7, the V gene TRBV5-1, with 9 bases matching TRBD1. CDR1 is SGHRS, CDR2 YFSETQ, per germline. The CDR3 sequence is 16 residues long. The V gene end was trimmed by 4 bases and the J gene end by 5 bases; junction bases not matched to a gene: 13. The CDR3 DNA reads as TGCGCCAGCAGCCAAGACCCGACAGGGGGTTCGAACGAGCAGTACTTC. This translates into CASSQDPTGGSNEQYF.

This chain uses TRBV30 with TRBJ2-7; 7 bases are shared with TRBD1. With V trimmed by 3 bases and J by 6 bases, 11 bases remained unmatched. Germline V gives CDR1 GTSNPN, CDR2 SVGIG (reference sequence). This CDR3 contains 14 residues. The CDR3 loop is CAWSPGTAGSEQYF. The CDR3 nucleotides read TGTGCCTGGAGCCCAGGGACAGCAGGATCCGAGCAGTACTTC.

The genes are TRBV7-8 and TRBJ2-4; D assignment may be TRBD1 or TRBD2 (5 bases each). The CDR3 extends over 15 amino acids. CDR1 is SGHVS, CDR2 FQNEAQ, per germline. V was clipped by 5 bases and J by 4 bases, with 15 bases between them. The CDR3 protein is CASSQGRNTKNIQYF. The CDR3 DNA is TGTGCCAGCAGCCAGGGACGCAATACAAAAAACATTCAGTACTTC.

V usage is TRBV30 and J usage is TRBJ2-1; perhaps TRBD2 as D (6 bases). This CDR3 has 16 residues. The ends were cut back, 3 bases at V and 0 bases at J, with 15 bases in the middle. Germline CDR1 GTSNPN, CDR2 SVGIG (reference sequence). The CDR3 loop reads CAWSRIAVSSYNEQFF. In DNA form, the CDR3 reads TGTGCCTGGAGCCGTATAGCGGTGAGCTCCTACAATGAGCAGTTCTTC. Full variable domain (rest looked up from reference TRBV30 and TRBJ2-1): SQTIHQWPATLVQPVGSPLSLECTVEGTSNPNLYWYRQAAGRGLQLLFYSVGIGQISSEVPQNLSASRPQDRQFILSSKKLLLSDSGFYLCAWSRIAVSSYNEQFFGPGTRLTVL.